This T cell receptor beta chain was sequenced during a study of blood T cell repertoires in COVID-19 (dated by TCRdb to about 2020). About the investigation overall: Collaborator samples came from the United States, Italy and Spain and covered acute and convalescent phases of COVID-19. A de-identified subject ID, COVID-19 status, age in years and sex were almost always included in the sample metadata. Where available, HLA class I and class II types were obtained from metadata supplied by the sample provider rather than from assay-based typing. Subjects who had been exposed to COVID-19, were actively infected with it, or had recovered from it provided the deeply sampled blood TCRbeta repertoires that made up the dataset. The material from the prospective study consisted of cDNA or gDNA derived from T cells, B-cell-depleted T cells, or PBMCs. Samples were obtained from the ongoing ImmuneRACE study (first 160 participants) and from over a thousand subjects provided by 6 global collaborators. The repertoires were made available in a free public database intended to serve as a resource for research on the immune response to SARS-CoV-2.

TCRbeta CDR3 regions were amplified from genomic DNA by means of the immunoSEQ Assay, a bias-controlled multiplex PCR. The paper's data handling went like this. Nucleated cell counts per sample were estimated from amplification of reference gene primers within the assay. To quantify the absolute abundance of each unique TCRbeta CDR3 rearrangement, sequence reads were collapsed and filtered. Productive Simpson clonality was computed per sample as the square root of Simpson's diversity index over productive rearrangements. The immuneACCESS repertoire file appears here via TCRdb, limited to in-frame rearrangements. These files lack a portion of the clones; in checked studies, under half of the deficit traces to unresolved V genes, and the cause of the others is not known. That table furnishes V, J and clone size, whereas the DNA furnished D and trimming. A total of 450,000 to 600,000 clones appear in this sample, 75% to 90% of them only once. Of the sample, roughly 0.7% is held by the ten largest clones.

In the prospective study, participants were roughly 18 to 90 years old, resided in 20 to 30 geographic areas of the United States, and were enrolled through a virtual design. In the prospective study, participants were assigned to cohorts based on the clinical history participants reported in a screening survey and a study questionnaire. ImmuneRACE Cohort 3 recovered participants were defined by two consecutive negative NP/OP PCR tests, healthcare professional clearance, or symptom resolution. Each participant in the prospective study had whole blood, serum and a nasopharyngeal or oropharyngeal swab collected by mobile phlebotomists. Over a roughly 2-month period, participants in the prospective study had the option of providing additional blood draws and questionnaires. Blood samples from the prospective study were shipped frozen or at room temperature prior to DNA extraction. From cysteine to phenylalanine, the CDR3 is 13 amino acids long. Only the CDR3 DNA is retained, 39 bases long and in frame from the first base. Between the V and J ends, shortened by 5 bases and 2 bases respectively, the junction contains 9 bases. The germline V gene encodes CDR1 KGHSH and CDR2 LQKENI.

As to this clone: Which antigen it targets is not known. Base qualities are not recorded, but no much larger clone differs from it by a single base.

Study-level results and caveats: How much clinical and demographic metadata was included differed by source and by participant, and the metadata was provided uncurated.

The specimen sequenced was PBMCs or T cells enriched from blood (not recorded which). Here the chain combines TRBV18 and TRBJ1-1; TRBD1 is a weak D gene call, 5 bases matching. The sequence was obtained from a young woman who had recovered from COVID-19. CDR3 reads: CASSMQGNTEAFF. The nucleotides are TGTGCCAGCTCAATGCAGGGAAACACTGAAGCTTTCTTT.